These 11 T cell receptor beta chains share one sample of origin, sequenced in a study of molecular identifiers for immune sequencing clone quantification. TCRdb independently ran MiXCR on the PCR reads; one entry per CDR3 protein. The sample holds about 320,000 distinct CDR3 sequences, about 22% seen once. The sequenced sample was naive CD8+ T cells from blood, with Jurkat cell RNA spiked in. Specified subset: FACS-sorted CD8+CD4-CCR7+CD45RA+ naive T cells. The receptors stem from a human donor in good health. Some libraries in this study had Jurkat cell RNA spiked in.

The genes are TRBV4-3 and TRBJ2-2, with 11 bases that match TRBD1. The CDR3 runs to 18 residues. Germline loops: CDR1 LGHNA, CDR2 YSLEER. J gave up 7 bases and V 3 bases, and 13 bases lay outside the gene matches. CDR3 in DNA: TGCGCCAGCAGCCACAGTCCAGGAGGGACAGGGGGAGTCGGGGAGCTGTTTTTT. Translated: CASSHSPGGTGGVGELFF.

In the case of this clonotype: This may stem from a read error, because a much larger clone lies one nucleotide away. The genes are TRBV3-1 and TRBJ2-5, with D possibly being TRBD1 (6 bases). CDR3 length: 15 amino acids. The germline V gene encodes CDR1 LGHDT and CDR2 YNNKEL (reference sequence). Trimming pared 4 bases from V and 3 bases from J, leaving 15 bases between. CDR3: CASSRRQVWKETQYF. CDR3 sequence (DNA): TGTGCCAGCAGCCGAAGACAGGTCTGGAAAGAGACCCAGTACTTC.

A remark on this clonotype: A much larger clone sits a single nucleotide away, making a read error possible. This chain links TRBV7-6 with TRBJ2-3, with D possibly matching TRBD2 (5 bases). The CDR3 length is 14 residues. V was cut by 1 base and J by 6 bases, with 11 bases left in between. CDR1 is SGHVS and CDR2 is FNYEAQ in the germline V gene. CDR3 nucleotides: TGTGCCAGCAGCTTAGATTCGGCGGGTGATACGCAGTATTTT. Its protein product is CASSLDSAGDTQYF.

This clonotype was counted a few times. The V call is TRBV11-2, the J call TRBJ2-1; 14 positions agree with TRBD2. The CDR3 covers 17 residues. Losses at the gene ends were 5 bases for V and 6 bases for J; bases not matched to a gene: 9. Germline CDR1 reads SGHAT; CDR2 reads FQNNGV. The CDR3 bases are TGTGCCAGCAGCCCCCCAAGGGGGACTAGCGGGAGCAATGAGCAGTTCTTC. This translates into CASSPPRGTSGSNEQFF.

Concerning this clonotype: An end of the junction does not agree with germline; a read error may underlie this. CDR3 DNA sequence: TGTGCCGGCAGTCAGACTAGCGACCAAGAGACCCAGTACTTC. It codes for CAGSQTSDQETQYF. The V gene is TRBV7-9, the J gene TRBJ2-5; 8 bases match TRBD2. CDR3 length equals 14 residues. In germline, CDR1 is SEHNR, CDR2 FQNEAQ (reference sequence).

As for this clonotype: A much larger clonotype is one base distant, so this may be a read error. The genes are TRBV6-2 or TRBV6-3 and TRBJ1-1; D might be TRBD1 (5 bases). The length of the CDR3 is 15 residues. Between the trimmed V and J ends, which lost 11 bases and 3 bases, there was a span of 22 bases. CDR1 and CDR2 (germline): MNHEY, SVGEGT. The CDR3 loop reads CALVRDPLRDTEAFF. The CDR3 DNA reads as TGTGCCTTAGTCCGGGACCCCTTAAGGGACACTGAAGCTTTCTTT.

This clonotype was detected many times. The rearrangement uses TRBV19 and TRBJ2-3, with D perhaps TRBD1 (5 bases). Germline CDR1 and CDR2: LNHDA and SQIVND (reference sequence). V was shortened by 5 bases and J by 1 base, with 10 bases between the two germline ends. The CDR3 is made up of 14 amino acids. The CDR3 DNA reads as TGTGCCAGTAGTCCCTCACAGGGCACAGATACGCAGTATTTT. Translated: CASSPSQGTDTQYF.

This clonotype was seen a handful of times. This chain connects TRBV12-3 or TRBV12-4 to TRBJ2-1; D is ambiguous. The CDR3 totals 12 residues. Trimming took off 9 bases at V and 7 bases at J, with 13 bases between the two ends. The CDR3 nucleotides read TGTGCCAGTTGTGCGGCCCTGAATGAGCAGTTCTTC. Translated: CASCAALNEQFF.

This clonotype was detected ten times or more. The V call is TRBV21-1, the J call TRBJ1-5. TRBV21-1 is a documented pseudogene. The CDR3 is 15 amino acids. CDR3 loop: CASSKVTFLDQPQHF. For the CDR3, the DNA is TGTGCCAGCAGCAAAGTTACGTTTTTGGATCAGCCCCAGCATTTT.

In this sample, this clonotype turned up many times. This chain connects TRBV9 to TRBJ1-3; no clear D gene. The CDR3 extends over 17 amino acids. Germline CDR1 and CDR2: SGDLS and YYNGEE. V gave up 3 bases and J gave up 8 bases, with 24 bases separating them. CDR3 DNA: TGTGCCAGCAGCGCACCGGTCTACAGTTATAGTGTCGACACCATATATTTT. This sequence encodes CASSAPVYSYSVDTIYF.

This clonotype was recorded at least ten times. The chain is built from TRBV4-1 and TRBJ1-1; D is perhaps TRBD1 (5 bases). The germline V gene encodes CDR1 MGHRA and CDR2 YSYEKL. V gave up 1 base and J gave up 0 bases, with 12 bases separating them. The CDR3 extends over 16 amino acids. CDR3 region: CASSQGVSRVNTEAFF. The CDR3 region has the DNA TGCGCCAGCAGCCAAGGGGTGAGCAGGGTGAACACTGAAGCTTTCTTT.